This T cell receptor beta chain emerged from a study of vaccination and CD4 T cells after COVID-19. Looking at the study overall: Samples were taken after vaccination, a median of roughly 65 days after dose two, with a range of 14 to 241.

In this sample, this clonotype turned up a few times. Its antigen is as yet unknown. Treatment defined: approximately 9-day PBMC culture with coronavirus spike peptide pools or control peptides (ViraFEST assay). Trimming shortened V by 0 bases and J by 10 bases, and 19 bases separated the two germline ends. Germline CDR1 and CDR2: GTSNPN and SVGIG (reference sequence). The CDR3 extends over 16 amino acids. The Oncomine TCR Beta short-read assay was what sequenced the DNA obtained from cultured CD4+ T cells. From CD4+ T cells that had been cultured, genomic DNA was extracted. MiXCR, run by TCRdb on the PCR reads, gives a single entry per CDR3 protein. The table includes about 14,000 distinct CDR3 sequences, 61% detected once.

This TCR derives from a human donor who had recovered from COVID-19. The specimen was CD4+ T cells from blood, cultured in vitro. This chain joins TRBV30 and TRBJ1-6, with D unresolved. The CDR3 spells CAWSVRAYLGLSPLHF. CDR3 in DNA: TGTGCCTGGAGTGTACGGGCCTATTTGGGGTTATCACCCCTCCACTTT.